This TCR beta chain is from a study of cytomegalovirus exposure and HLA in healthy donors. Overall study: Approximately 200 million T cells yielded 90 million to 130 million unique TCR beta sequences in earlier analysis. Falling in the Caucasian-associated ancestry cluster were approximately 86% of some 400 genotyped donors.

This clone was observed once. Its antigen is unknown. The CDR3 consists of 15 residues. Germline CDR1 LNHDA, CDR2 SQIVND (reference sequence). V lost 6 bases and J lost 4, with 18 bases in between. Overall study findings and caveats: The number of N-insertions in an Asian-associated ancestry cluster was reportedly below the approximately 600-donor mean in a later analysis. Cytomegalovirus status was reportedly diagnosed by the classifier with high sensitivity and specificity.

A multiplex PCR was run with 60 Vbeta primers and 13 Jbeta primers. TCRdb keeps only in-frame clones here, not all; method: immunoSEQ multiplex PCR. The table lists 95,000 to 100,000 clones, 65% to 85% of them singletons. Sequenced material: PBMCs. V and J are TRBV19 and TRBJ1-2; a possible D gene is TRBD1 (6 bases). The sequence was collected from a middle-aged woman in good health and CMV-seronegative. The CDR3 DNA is TGTGCCAGTAGGGTTCAGGACAGATATTTCTATGGCTACACCTTC. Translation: CASRVQDRYFYGYTF.